Described below is a single T cell receptor beta chain sequence and its context. The data belong to a study of blood T cell repertoires in COVID-19. Overall study: Acute and convalescent COVID-19 samples came from the United States, Italy and Spain. From T cells, B-cell-depleted T cells, or PBMCs came the material, which was cDNA or gDNA.

Cohorts were determined from participant-reported clinical history. The CDR3 extends over 20 amino acids. The V segment lost 1 base and the J segment 1 base; nucleotides outside the gene matches: 7. Germline CDR1 reads MNHEY; CDR2 reads SVGEGT. In the original workflow: Cell counts per sample came from amplifying reference gene primers. Generated by immunoSEQ multiplex PCR, the TCRdb table keeps only in-frame clones and is missing some. V and J calls and clone size are as listed in that table; D and trimming were resolved from the DNA. Among 300,000 to 350,000 clones listed, roughly 88% were seen once.

This receptor was taken from a man between 25 and 39 years old who had recovered from COVID-19. The chain couples TRBV6-2 or TRBV6-3 to TRBJ2-2; 15 bases fit TRBD2. The sequencing sample was made of PBMCs or T cells enriched from blood (not recorded which). The CDR3 nucleotides are TGTGCCAGCAGTTACTTCTATGGGACTAGCGGGGGGAAGAACACCGGGGAGCTGTTTTTT. Its translation: CASSYFYGTSGGKNTGELFF.